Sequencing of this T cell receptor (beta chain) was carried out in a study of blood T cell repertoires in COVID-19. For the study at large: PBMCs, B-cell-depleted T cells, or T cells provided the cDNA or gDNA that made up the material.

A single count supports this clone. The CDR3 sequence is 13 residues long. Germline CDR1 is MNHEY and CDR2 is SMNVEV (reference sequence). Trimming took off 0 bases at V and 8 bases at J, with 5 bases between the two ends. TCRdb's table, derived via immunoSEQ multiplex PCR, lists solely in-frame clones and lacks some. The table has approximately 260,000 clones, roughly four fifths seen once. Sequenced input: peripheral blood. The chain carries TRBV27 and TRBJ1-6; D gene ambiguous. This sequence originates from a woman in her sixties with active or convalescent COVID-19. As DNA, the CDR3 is TGTGCCAGCAGTTTATCCCTAGATTCACCCCTCCACTTT. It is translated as CASSLSLDSPLHF.